The clone carrying this TCR beta chain was seen just once. Antigen unknown. V was trimmed by 3 bases and J by 0 bases, leaving 4 bases between them. The germline V gene encodes CDR1 SGDLS and CDR2 YYNGEE. The CDR3 is 12 residues long. The data derive from a study of siplizumab effects on memory and regulatory T cells. Overall study findings and caveats: Memory cells that were CD4+ and unstimulated gave rise to alloreactive sequences, which siplizumab significantly reduced. The study did not confirm that proliferating Tregs from siplizumab cultures were suppressive. Of the alloreactive clones, only a minor fraction mapped to unstimulated subsets. Apparently more diverse than memory cells, naive T cells also seemed major alloresponse contributors.

Measured with immunoSEQ multiplex PCR; TCRdb has only the in-frame clones, and not every one. The sample records roughly 56,000 clones, approximately 93% being singletons. The origin of this receptor is a human donor in good health. Sequenced sample: CD8+ T cells sorted from blood. The genes are TRBV9 and TRBJ2-7; no clear D gene. The CDR3 DNA reads as TGTGCCAGCAGCGGCTACTCCTACGAGCAGTACTTC. It is translated as CASSGYSYEQYF.